This T cell receptor (beta chain) was recorded in a study of T cell changes during pregnancy in multiple sclerosis. Libraries were prepared by immunoSEQ multiplex PCR; TCRdb keeps only in-frame clonotypes and omits some of them. The sample has under 50,000 clones, 89% seen once. The CDR3 extends over 15 amino acids. V was pared by 3 bases and J by 5 bases, with 7 bases of the junction left unmatched. CDR1 is LNHDA and CDR2 is SQIVND in the germline V gene (reference sequence). The source material was CD4+ T cells from peripheral blood mononuclear cells, sampled after pregnancy. The clonotype was recovered from a female donor with multiple sclerosis, enrolled in a pregnancy study. The chain is built from TRBV19 and TRBJ1-5; 7 bases align to TRBD1. In nucleotides, the CDR3 is TGTGCCAGTAGTATTGAGGAACAGGGGCATCAGCCCCAGCATTTT. Translating gives CASSIEEQGHQPQHF.